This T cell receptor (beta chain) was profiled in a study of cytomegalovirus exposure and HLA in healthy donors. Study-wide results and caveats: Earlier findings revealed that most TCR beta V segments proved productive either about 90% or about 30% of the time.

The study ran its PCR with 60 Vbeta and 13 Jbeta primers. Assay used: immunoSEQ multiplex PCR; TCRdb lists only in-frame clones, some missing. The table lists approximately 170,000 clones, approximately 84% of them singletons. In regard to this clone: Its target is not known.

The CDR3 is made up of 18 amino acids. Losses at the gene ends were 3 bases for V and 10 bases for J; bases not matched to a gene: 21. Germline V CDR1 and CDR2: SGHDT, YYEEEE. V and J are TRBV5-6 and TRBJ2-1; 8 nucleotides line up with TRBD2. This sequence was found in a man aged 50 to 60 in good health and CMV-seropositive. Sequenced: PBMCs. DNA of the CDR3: TGTGCCAGCAGCTCGGGGGGGAGCGGGGGCCGCCTAAGGCGGGAGCAGTTCTTC. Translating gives CASSSGGSGGRLRREQFF.